Shown below are 29 T cell receptor beta chains from a single sample sequenced in a study of cytotoxic CD8 clonotypes in ibrutinib-treated CLL. TCRdb's table, derived via immunoSEQ multiplex PCR, lists solely in-frame clones and lacks some. The sample shows about 44,000 clones, under 75% of them seen only once. The sample was PBMCs, taken after 12 months of ibrutinib treatment. These TCRs come from a human donor with chronic lymphocytic leukemia.

This chain joins TRBV6-6 and TRBJ1-2; unclear D gene. Germline V gene lookup returns CDR1 MNHNY and CDR2 SVGAGI (reference sequence). The germline V and J ends were trimmed by 7 bases and 3 bases, with 15 bases remaining between them. This CDR3 is 14 amino acids long. The CDR3 nucleotides read TGTGCCAGCACCCCGGACGTGGCAGACTATGGCTACACCTTC. It specifies CASTPDVADYGYTF.

V is TRBV5-1 and J is TRBJ1-2; 9 positions agree with TRBD1. This CDR3 is built from 18 residues. V shed 4 bases and J 5 bases; nucleotides not matched to a gene: 18. Germline values: CDR1 SGHRS, CDR2 YFSETQ. CDR3 sequence (DNA): TGCGCCAGCAGCCCCCTTTCTTCGGGACAGGGTAATGGATATGGCTACACCTTC. Translating it yields CASSPLSSGQGNGYGYTF. The full variable domain, with the rest looked up from reference TRBV5-1 and TRBJ1-2, is KAGVTQTPRYLIKTRGQQVTLSCSPISGHRSVSWYQQTPGQGLQFLFEYFSETQRNKGNFPGRFSGRQFSNSRSEMNVSTLELGDSALYLCASSPLSSGQGNGYGYTFGSGTRLTVV.

The chain uses TRBV9 and TRBJ2-2, with TRBD1 matching over 7 bases. Germline CDR1 is SGDLS and CDR2 is YYNGEE. The CDR3 sequence is 16 residues long. V shed 3 bases, J shed 0 bases, and the junction held 5 bases outside the gene matches. CDR3 coding DNA: TGTGCCAGCAGCGACTGGACAGGCACGAACACCGGGGAGCTGTTTTTT. Translation gives CASSDWTGTNTGELFF. Combining the CDR3 with reference TRBV9 and TRBJ2-2 gives the whole variable domain DSGVTQTPKHLITATGQRVTLRCSPRSGDLSVYWYQQSLDQGLQFLIQYYNGEERAKGNILERFSAQQFPDLHSELNLSSLELGDSALYFCASSDWTGTNTGELFFGEGSRLTVL.

V and J are TRBV7-5 and TRBJ2-6. TRBV7-5 is termed a pseudogene. The CDR3 sequence is 14 residues long. DNA for the CDR3: TGTGCCAGAGATGGTGTTTCTGGGGCCAACGTCCTGACTTTC. Encoded protein: CARDGVSGANVLTF.

This clone was detected only a few times. The J gene is TRBJ1-1, the V gene TRBV6-4; D is unresolved. The length of the CDR3 is 13 residues. Looked up from germline, CDR1 is MRHNA and CDR2 is SNTAGT. The ends were cut back, 0 bases at V and 3 bases at J, with 5 bases in the middle. CDR3 in amino acids: CASSDSSYTEAFF. CDR3 DNA sequence: TGTGCCAGCAGTGACTCGTCGTACACTGAAGCTTTCTTT.

This clone came up once. The rearrangement links TRBV29-1 to TRBJ2-5; TRBD2 matches 11 bases. The CDR3 consists of 14 residues. Germline V gene lookup returns CDR1 SQVTM and CDR2 ANQGSEA. Trimming took 4 bases from V and 4 from J; bases not matched to a gene: 5. The CDR3 spells CSVAIAGGRETQYF. CDR3 coding DNA: TGCAGCGTTGCGATAGCGGGGGGGCGAGAGACCCAGTACTTC.

This chain links TRBV18 with TRBJ2-5; D unresolved. Germline CDR1 and CDR2: KGHSH and LQKENI. The CDR3 consists of 13 residues. Trimming left V 2 bases short and J 3 bases short, with 7 bases between. CDR3 amino acids: CASSPVAEETQYF. In DNA, the CDR3 is TGTGCCAGCTCACCAGTGGCAGAAGAGACCCAGTACTTC.

The V and J genes are TRBV29-1 and TRBJ2-7; D ambiguous. The V gene lost 2 bases and the J gene lost 2 bases, with 7 bases spanning the gap. The CDR3 consists of 12 residues. Germline CDR1 reads SQVTM; CDR2 reads ANQGSEA. The CDR3 spells CSVETVTYEQYF. Written as DNA, the CDR3 is TGCAGCGTTGAAACAGTTACCTACGAGCAGTACTTC.

The V gene is TRBV5-1, the J gene TRBJ1-1; D may be TRBD1 (6 bases). V was cut by 7 bases and J by 1 base, with 8 bases left in between. CDR1 is SGHRS, CDR2 YFSETQ, per germline. This CDR3 spans 12 amino acids. As DNA, the CDR3 is TGCGCCAGCGGGACACAGAACACTGAAGCTTTCTTT. It specifies CASGTQNTEAFF.

This clone was counted only a few times. The V and J genes are TRBV19 and TRBJ1-6, with unresolved D. Germline V lookup: CDR1 LNHDA, CDR2 SQIVND (reference sequence). V lost 7 bases to trimming and J lost 4 bases, with 14 bases between them. The CDR3 runs 15 residues. CDR3 DNA: TGTGCCAGTATTGGCAGCCAAAGTTATAATTCACCCCTCCACTTT. Its translation: CASIGSQSYNSPLHF.

The chain joins TRBV28 to TRBJ2-1; perhaps D is TRBD1 or TRBD2 (6 bases each). The V end was cut by 4 bases, the J end by 2 bases, with 15 bases between. CDR3 size: 16 residues. Germline V gene data show CDR1 as MDHEN and CDR2 as SYDVKM. The DNA of the CDR3 is TGTGCCAGCAGTTCCCTGGGGGCGGGGACCTACAATGAGCAGTTCTTC. Translation: CASSSLGAGTYNEQFF. The complete variable domain, with remaining parts taken from reference TRBV28 and TRBJ2-1, reads DVKVTQSSRYLVKRTGEKVFLECVQDMDHENMFWYRQDPGLGLRLIYFSYDVKMKEKGDIPEGYSVSREKKERFSLILESASTNQTSMYLCASSSLGAGTYNEQFFGPGTRLTVL.

This clone appeared a few times. The gene calls are TRBV13 and TRBJ2-1; TRBD2 aligns across 8 bases. After removal of 0 bases from V and 6 bases from J, the junction contained 1 base not matched to a gene. This CDR3 contains 14 residues. Germline loops: CDR1 PRHDT, CDR2 FYEKMQ (reference sequence). In nucleotides, the CDR3 is TGTGCCAGCAGCTTAGGACTAGCGGTCAATGAGCAGTTCTTC. This encodes CASSLGLAVNEQFF.

This chain uses TRBV7-9 with TRBJ2-1, with a weak D call TRBD1 (6 bases). Germline loops: CDR1 SEHNR, CDR2 FQNEAQ (reference sequence). The V gene lost 6 bases and the J gene lost 0 bases, with 12 bases spanning the gap. The CDR3 has 15 residues. The CDR3 nucleotides are TGTGCCAGCAGTATAGGGGGTCCCTCCTACAATGAGCAGTTCTTC. It translates to CASSIGGPSYNEQFF. Together with reference TRBV7-9 and TRBJ2-1, the CDR3 gives the full variable domain: DTGVSQNPRHKITKRGQNVTFRCDPISEHNRLYWYRQTLGQGPEFLTYFQNEAQLEKSRLLSDRFSAERPKGSFSTLEIQRTEQGDSAMYLCASSIGGPSYNEQFFGPGTRLTVL.

The chain recombines TRBV27 with TRBJ2-7; D is perhaps TRBD1 (5 bases). The CDR3 sequence is 12 residues long. Per the germline V gene, CDR1 is MNHEY and CDR2 is SMNVEV (reference sequence). V was clipped by 3 bases and J by 6 bases, with 9 bases between them. CDR3 region: CASSFQGSEQYF. The DNA of the CDR3 is TGTGCCAGCAGTTTTCAGGGTTCCGAGCAGTACTTC.

This clone was picked up a small number of times. The chain uses TRBV11-3 and TRBJ2-2, with 7 bases matching TRBD2. Trimming removed 1 base from V and 6 bases from J; junction bases left unmatched: 2. CDR3 size: 14 residues. Germline CDR1 and CDR2: SGHNT and YENEEA. The CDR3 bases are TGTGCCAGCAGCTTAGGGCTAGCGGCCGGGGAGCTGTTTTTT. Translating gives CASSLGLAAGELFF.

The chain carries TRBV27 and TRBJ1-2; no clear D gene. Germline CDR1 reads MNHEY; CDR2 reads SMNVEV (reference sequence). V gave up 0 bases and J gave up 8 bases, with 16 bases separating them. CDR3 size: 15 residues. In nucleotides, the CDR3 is TGTGCCAGCAGTTTATCTCCCGTTATACCTAGGGGCTACACCTTC. Protein sequence: CASSLSPVIPRGYTF.

This clone showed up just a few times. The CDR3 nucleotides read TGTGCCAGAAGCCCGAACATCATGTGGGCCTACGAGCAGTACTTC. This codes for CARSPNIMWAYEQYF. This rearrangement joins TRBV5-3 to TRBJ2-7; D is unclear. TRBV5-3 is an ORF; its function is uncertain. The V end lost 4 bases, the J end lost 2 bases, and 16 bases lay between the germline ends. CDR3 length: 15 amino acids.

The chain employs TRBV11-2 and TRBJ2-7, with 7 bases matching TRBD2. Germline V lookup: CDR1 SGHAT, CDR2 FQNNGV. Germline trimming cut 5 bases from V and 9 bases from J; bases unmatched to any gene: 7. The CDR3 runs to 12 residues. The CDR3 DNA follows: TGTGCCAGCAGCCTGGGGGGGGAAGGGCAGTACTTC. This encodes CASSLGGEGQYF.

The chain links TRBV11-3 to TRBJ2-7; TRBD2 matches 8 bases. Germline trimming cut 4 bases from V and 5 bases from J; bases unmatched to any gene: 7. Germline V lookup: CDR1 SGHNT, CDR2 YENEEA. The CDR3 length is 14 residues. The CDR3 region is CASSWTAGVDEQYF. CDR3 in DNA: TGTGCCAGCAGCTGGACAGCGGGGGTCGACGAGCAGTACTTC.

V and J are TRBV7-3 and TRBJ2-3; D is ambiguous. Germline-derived CDR1 and CDR2 are SGHTA and FQGTGA. V lost 1 base and J 2 bases, leaving 13 bases between the germline ends. This CDR3 has 16 residues. The CDR3 DNA follows: TGTGCCAGCAGCTTAAATTCCGCGGCGCACACAGATACGCAGTATTTT. This translates into CASSLNSAAHTDTQYF.

This clone has only a few counts. The chain employs TRBV28 and TRBJ1-6, with D perhaps matching TRBD1 (6 bases). Trimming removed 5 bases from V and 1 base from J, with 15 bases in between. This CDR3 is built from 17 residues. CDR1 is MDHEN, CDR2 SYDVKM, per germline. The CDR3 DNA sequence: TGTGCCAGCAGTCGACACAGGGATGGGTCCTATAATTCACCCCTCCACTTT. Translated: CASSRHRDGSYNSPLHF.

The V gene is TRBV19, the J gene TRBJ1-4; 11 bases are a match to TRBD1. The ends lost 4 bases at V and 8 bases at J; junction bases unmatched: 3. In germline, CDR1 is LNHDA, CDR2 SQIVND (reference sequence). This CDR3 region has 14 residues. The CDR3 nucleotides are TGTGCCAGTAGTACCTGGACAGGGGGCGAAAAACTGTTTTTT. It translates to CASSTWTGGEKLFF.

This chain uses TRBV28 with TRBJ1-2; TRBD1 aligns across 9 bases. From germline, CDR1 is MDHEN and CDR2 SYDVKM. The trim removed 8 bases at V and 8 bases at J, leaving 9 bases unmatched. The CDR3 spans 13 residues. The CDR3 sequence: CASDEQGARGYTF. As DNA, the CDR3 is TGTGCCAGCGATGAACAGGGGGCGCGGGGCTACACCTTC.

V is TRBV9 and J is TRBJ1-3, with D unclear. Germline values: CDR1 SGDLS, CDR2 YYNGEE. This CDR3 region has 14 residues. V lost 0 bases to trimming and J lost 0 bases, with 4 bases between them. The CDR3 sequence: CASSVGSSGNTIYF. CDR3 bases: TGTGCCAGCAGCGTAGGAAGCTCTGGAAACACCATATATTTT.

The chain joins TRBV6-1 to TRBJ2-2; D is undetermined. The germline V gene encodes CDR1 MNHNS and CDR2 SASEGT. CDR3 length equals 12 residues. V shed 7 bases and J shed 7 bases, with 10 bases lying between them. DNA for the CDR3: TGTGCCAGCATGAAGGTTGGCGGGGAGCTGTTTTTT. It translates to CASMKVGGELFF.

This clone was detected only a few times. The chain is built from TRBV6-4 and TRBJ2-5; no firm D call. This CDR3 has 13 amino acids. Trimming removed 6 bases at V and 3 bases at J, with 11 bases between. The germline V gene encodes CDR1 MRHNA and CDR2 SNTAGT. The CDR3 DNA reads TGTGCCAGCAGCGAGACTGCTGAAGAGACCCAGTACTTC. This gives the protein CASSETAEETQYF.

The V and J genes are TRBV5-1 and TRBJ2-1; D may match TRBD1 or TRBD2 (5 bases each). V was shortened by 3 bases and J by 3 bases, with 13 bases between the two germline ends. This CDR3 is built from 15 residues. Germline CDR1 SGHRS, CDR2 YFSETQ. The CDR3 DNA follows: TGCGCCAGCAGCTCACAGGTTGAGGGCTACAATGAGCAGTTCTTC. This encodes CASSSQVEGYNEQFF.

The chain carries TRBV5-1 and TRBJ1-1; D is undetermined. This CDR3 comprises 15 residues. The germline V and J ends were trimmed by 2 bases and 3 bases, with 14 bases remaining between them. Germline V gene data show CDR1 as SGHRS and CDR2 as YFSETQ. In DNA, the CDR3 is TGCGCCAGCAGCTTACAGACGGTCTCAGACACTGAAGCTTTCTTT. Amino acid sequence: CASSLQTVSDTEAFF.

As regards this clone: Other DNA sequences in the sample encode the same CDR3. This chain uses TRBV9 with TRBJ2-3; D is unresolved. This CDR3 is 12 amino acids long. Germline values: CDR1 SGDLS, CDR2 YYNGEE. Trimming left V 0 bases short and J 6 bases short, with 5 bases between. The CDR3 here is CASSVEGDTQYF. DNA for the CDR3: TGTGCCAGCAGCGTAGAAGGGGATACGCAGTATTTT.